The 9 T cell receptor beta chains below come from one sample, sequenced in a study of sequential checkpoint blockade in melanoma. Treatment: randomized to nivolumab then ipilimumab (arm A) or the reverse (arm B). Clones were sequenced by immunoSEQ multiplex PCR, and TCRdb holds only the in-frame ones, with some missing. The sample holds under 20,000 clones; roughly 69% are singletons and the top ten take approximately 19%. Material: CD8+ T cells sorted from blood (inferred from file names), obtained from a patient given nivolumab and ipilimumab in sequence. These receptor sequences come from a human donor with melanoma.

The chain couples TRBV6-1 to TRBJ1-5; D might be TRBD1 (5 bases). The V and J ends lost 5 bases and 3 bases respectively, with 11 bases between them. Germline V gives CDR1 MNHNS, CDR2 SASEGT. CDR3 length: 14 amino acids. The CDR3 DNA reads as TGTGCCAGCAGTCGACAGCCAGCCAATCAGCCCCAGCATTTT. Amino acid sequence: CASSRQPANQPQHF.

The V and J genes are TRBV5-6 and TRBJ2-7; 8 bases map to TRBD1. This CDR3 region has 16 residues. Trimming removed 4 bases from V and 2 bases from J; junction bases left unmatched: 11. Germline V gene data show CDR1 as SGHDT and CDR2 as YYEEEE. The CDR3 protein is CASSPPDRASAYEQYF. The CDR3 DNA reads TGTGCCAGCAGCCCTCCGGACAGGGCTAGCGCCTACGAGCAGTACTTC.

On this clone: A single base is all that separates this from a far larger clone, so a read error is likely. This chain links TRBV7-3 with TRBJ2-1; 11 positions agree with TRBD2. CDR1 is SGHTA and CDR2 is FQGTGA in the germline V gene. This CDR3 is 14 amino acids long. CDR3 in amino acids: CASSPGTSGNEHFF. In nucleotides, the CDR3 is TGTGCCAGCAGCCCCGGGACTAGCGGAAATGAGCATTTCTTC. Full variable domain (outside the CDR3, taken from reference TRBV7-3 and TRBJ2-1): GAGVSQTPSNKVTEKGKYVELRCDPISGHTALYWYRQSLGQGPEFLIYFQGTGAADDSGLPNDRFFAVRPEGSVSTLKIQRTERGDSAVYLCASSPGTSGNEHFFGPGTRLTVL.

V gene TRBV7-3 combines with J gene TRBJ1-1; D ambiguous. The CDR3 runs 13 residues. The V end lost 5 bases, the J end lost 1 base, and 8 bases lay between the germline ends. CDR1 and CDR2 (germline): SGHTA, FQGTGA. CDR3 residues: CASSLWQNTEAFF. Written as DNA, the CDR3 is TGTGCCAGCAGCCTGTGGCAGAACACTGAAGCTTTCTTT.

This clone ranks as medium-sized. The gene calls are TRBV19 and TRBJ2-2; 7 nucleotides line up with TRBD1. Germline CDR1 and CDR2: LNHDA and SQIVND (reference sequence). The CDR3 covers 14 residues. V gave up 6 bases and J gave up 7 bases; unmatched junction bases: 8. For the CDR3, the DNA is TGTGCCAGTAGCGACAGGGTAGGCGGCGGGGAGCTGTTTTTT. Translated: CASSDRVGGGELFF.

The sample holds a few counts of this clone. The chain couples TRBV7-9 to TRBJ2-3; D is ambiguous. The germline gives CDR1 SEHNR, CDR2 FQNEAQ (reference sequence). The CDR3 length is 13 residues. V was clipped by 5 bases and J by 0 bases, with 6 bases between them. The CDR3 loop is CASSTDSTDTQYF. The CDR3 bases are TGTGCCAGCAGCACAGACAGCACAGATACGCAGTATTTT.

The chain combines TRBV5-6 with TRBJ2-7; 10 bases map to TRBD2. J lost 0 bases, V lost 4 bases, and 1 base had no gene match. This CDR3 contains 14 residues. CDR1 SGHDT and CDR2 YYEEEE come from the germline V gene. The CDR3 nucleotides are TGTGCCAGCAGCGGGACTAGCGACTCCTACGAGCAGTACTTC. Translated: CASSGTSDSYEQYF. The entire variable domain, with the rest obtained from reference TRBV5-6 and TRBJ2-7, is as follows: DAGVTQSPTHLIKTRGQQVTLRCSPKSGHDTVSWYQQALGQGPQFIFQYYEEEERQRGNFPDRFSGHQFPNYSSELNVNALLLGDSALYLCASSGTSDSYEQYFGPGTRLTVT.

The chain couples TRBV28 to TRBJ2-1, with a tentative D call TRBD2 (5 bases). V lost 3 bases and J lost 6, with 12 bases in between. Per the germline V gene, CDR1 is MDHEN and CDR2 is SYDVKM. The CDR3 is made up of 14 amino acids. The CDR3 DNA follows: TGTGCCAGCAGTTTGGGTGGGAGAGGCAATGAGCAGTTCTTC. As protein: CASSLGGRGNEQFF.

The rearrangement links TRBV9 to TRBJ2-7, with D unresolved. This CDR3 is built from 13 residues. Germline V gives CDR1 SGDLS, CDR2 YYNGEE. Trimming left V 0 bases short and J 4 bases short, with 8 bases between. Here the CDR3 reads CASSVVPQYEQYF. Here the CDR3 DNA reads TGTGCCAGCAGCGTAGTTCCGCAGTACGAGCAGTACTTC.